Below, 5 T cell receptor beta chains from the same sample are listed, as sequenced in a study of blood T cell repertoires in COVID-19. Sequencing used immunoSEQ multiplex PCR; TCRdb keeps in-frame clones, though not all of them. The sample shows approximately 340,000 clones, around 83% of them seen only once. The sequenced sample was peripheral blood. Source of these receptors: a man aged 25-45 years with active or convalescent COVID-19.

This clone was counted only a few times. The chain couples TRBV5-4 to TRBJ1-6; 8 bases line up with TRBD1. V gave up 0 bases and J gave up 9 bases; unmatched junction bases: 5. From germline, CDR1 is SGHNT and CDR2 YYREEE (reference sequence). This CDR3 is built from 15 residues. The chain's CDR3 is CASSLETGVSSPLHF. The CDR3 nucleotides read TGTGCCAGCAGCTTGGAGACAGGGGTTAGTTCACCCCTCCACTTT.

The chain is built from TRBV9 and TRBJ2-3, with a weak D call TRBD1 (5 bases). The CDR3 extends over 14 amino acids. Germline CDR1 SGDLS, CDR2 YYNGEE. V dropped 4 bases and J dropped 6 bases, with 15 bases sitting between them. For the CDR3, the DNA is TGTGCCAGCAGCCCAGGGATTCTCCGGGATACGCAGTATTTT. This encodes CASSPGILRDTQYF.

The V and J genes are TRBV9 and TRBJ2-7, with 10 bases that match TRBD2. The CDR3 sequence is 15 residues long. V gave up 0 bases and J gave up 3 bases; unmatched junction bases: 3. CDR1 is SGDLS and CDR2 is YYNGEE in the germline V gene. Written as DNA, the CDR3 is TGTGCCAGCAGCGTAGAACCTAGCGGGGGCTACGAGCAGTACTTC. Translated, it gives CASSVEPSGGYEQYF.

The V gene is TRBV28, the J gene TRBJ1-1; no clear D gene. Germline V gives CDR1 MDHEN, CDR2 SYDVKM. There are 15 residues in the CDR3. With 8 bases removed from V and 4 bases from J, the gap between germline ends came to 20 bases. CDR3 bases: TGTGCCAGCCCCCAGGAAATAACCCCAGCCACTGAAGCTTTCTTT. Its translation: CASPQEITPATEAFF.

This clone was detected only a few times. This CDR3 is CASSFQGTRETQYF. The CDR3 nucleotides are TGTGCCAGCAGCTTTCAGGGTACCCGAGAGACCCAGTACTTC. The rearrangement joins TRBV5-4 to TRBJ2-5; perhaps TRBD1 as D (5 bases). Per germline, CDR1 SGHNT and CDR2 YYREEE (reference sequence). The CDR3 is 14 residues long. Trimming cost V 2 bases and J 4 bases, with 12 bases left between them.